The clone carrying this TCR beta chain has at least ten counts. What it binds is unknown. The data belong to a study of neurological immune-mediated disorders. J was trimmed by 1 base and V by 4 bases; bases with no gene match: 12. Per the germline V gene, CDR1 is SQVTM and CDR2 is ANQGSEA. The CDR3 runs to 17 residues. Whole-study results and caveats: None of the CDR3 amino acid sequences found in expanded clones was shared across subjects. This suggests that the TCR-beta repertoires were private in all groups.

The cDNA was synthesized by means of template-switch 5'RACE, which was carried out with 10-nucleotide random UMIs. TCRdb independently ran MiXCR on the 5' RACE reads; one entry per CDR3 protein. The profile shows more than 45,000 distinct CDR3 sequences, about an eighth of them singletons. The sequence was obtained from a man between 60 and 75 years old in good health. Input material: PBMCs. V is TRBV29-1 and J is TRBJ2-2, with TRBD2 matching over 7 bases. As DNA, the CDR3 is TGCAGCGTTGCCCTATTAACGACTAGCCGGAACACCGGGGAGCTGTTTTTT. It is translated as CSVALLTTSRNTGELFF.